The next 27 T cell receptor beta chains were all read from a single sample in a study of blood T cell repertoires in COVID-19. The data were produced by immunoSEQ multiplex PCR, yet TCRdb's version contains in-frame clones alone and is incomplete. The sample has roughly 280,000 clones; around nine tenths are singletons. Sequencing used peripheral blood. These receptors all come from a woman aged 30 to 39 with COVID-19, enrolled during active disease.

J is TRBJ2-2 and V is TRBV3-1 (or the pseudogene TRBV3-2); D is ambiguous. CDR1 is LGHDT, CDR2 YNNKEL, per germline (reference sequence). Trimming cost V 2 bases and J 8 bases, with 6 bases left between them. The CDR3 is made up of 12 amino acids. CDR3 in amino acids: CASSQSEGELFF. The CDR3 nucleotides read TGTGCCAGCAGCCAATCAGAAGGGGAGCTGTTTTTT.

The J gene is TRBJ2-7, the V gene TRBV21-1; whether TRBD2, the table's D call, matches the DNA was not checked. TRBV21-1 is marked as a pseudogene. The CDR3 consists of 17 residues. Written as DNA, the CDR3 is TGTGCCAGCAGCAAAGAATATACTAGCGGGACCTACTACGAGCAGTACTTC. It specifies CASSKEYTSGTYYEQYF.

This clone appeared once. The chain employs TRBV7-3 and TRBJ1-1; weak D call: TRBD1 (5 bases). The CDR3 is made up of 15 amino acids. Germline CDR1 and CDR2: SGHTA and FQGTGA. V shed 4 bases and J shed 1 base, with 13 bases lying between them. The CDR3: CASSSTARKNTEAFF. The CDR3 DNA sequence: TGTGCCAGCAGCTCGACAGCGAGAAAGAACACTGAAGCTTTCTTT.

The chain couples TRBV2 to TRBJ1-5, with D hard to call. Deletions cut 1 base from V and 0 bases from J, with 7 bases between. The CDR3 spans 15 residues. CDR1 is SNHLY, CDR2 FYNNEI, per germline. DNA for the CDR3: TGTGCCAGCAGTGAAGGTATGAGTAGCAATCAGCCCCAGCATTTT. Translated, it gives CASSEGMSSNQPQHF.

The chain is built from TRBV2 and TRBJ2-5, with a tentative D call TRBD2 (7 bases). Germline V gene sequence: CDR1 SNHLY, CDR2 FYNNEI. The V gene lost 6 bases and the J gene lost 4 bases, with 12 bases spanning the gap. CDR3 size: 13 residues. This chain's CDR3 is CASRGRGAETQYF. In DNA form, the CDR3 reads TGTGCCAGCAGGGGACGGGGGGCAGAGACCCAGTACTTC.

This chain links TRBV25-1 with TRBJ2-7, with D maybe TRBD1 (6 bases). Trimming stripped 9 bases from V and 3 bases from J, with 9 bases between. The germline V gene has CDR1 MGHDK and CDR2 SYGVNS. The CDR3 has 11 amino acids. CDR3 DNA sequence: TGTGCCAGTACGGACAGCTACGAGCAGTACTTC. Its protein is CASTDSYEQYF.

The CDR3 nucleotides read TGTGCCAGCAGCTTAGGGGGGCTAGCGGTTAACACCGGGGAGCTGTTTTTT. Encoded protein: CASSLGGLAVNTGELFF. The rearrangement uses TRBV13 and TRBJ2-2, with 7 nucleotides matching TRBD2. This CDR3 has 17 amino acids. With 0 bases clipped from V and 2 bases from J, the junction kept 6 bases outside the gene matches. From germline, CDR1 is PRHDT and CDR2 FYEKMQ (reference sequence).

The V call is TRBV27, the J call TRBJ2-2, with 7 bases aligning to TRBD2. Germline V CDR1 and CDR2: MNHEY, SMNVEV (reference sequence). CDR3 length equals 16 residues. V lost 5 bases to trimming and J lost 1 base; unmatched junction nucleotides: 7. The CDR3 loop is CASSPREVVNTGELFF. The CDR3 region has the DNA TGTGCCAGCAGTCCCCGGGAGGTTGTGAACACCGGGGAGCTGTTTTTT.

DNA of the CDR3: TGTGCCAGCAGTGAATCGGTGGCGGGAGGGAGAAACGAGCAGTACTTC. Its translation is CASSESVAGGRNEQYF. The chain joins TRBV25-1 to TRBJ2-7; 9 bases line up with TRBD2. V shed 1 base, J shed 5 bases, and the junction held 9 bases outside the gene matches. The CDR3 loop spans 16 amino acids. CDR1 MGHDK and CDR2 SYGVNS come from the germline V gene.

The V and J genes are TRBV5-4 and TRBJ1-2, with D possibly TRBD1 on 6 matching bases. The CDR3 covers 14 residues. Per the germline V gene, CDR1 is SGHNT and CDR2 is YYREEE (reference sequence). V was trimmed by 1 base and J by 8 bases, leaving 15 bases between them. The CDR3 is CASSLLGGARGYTF. The CDR3 DNA reads as TGTGCCAGCAGCTTGTTAGGGGGGGCGCGAGGCTACACCTTC.

The rearrangement uses TRBV18 and TRBJ1-6, with D tentatively TRBD1 (5 bases). Trimming shortened V by 1 base and J by 5 bases, and 15 bases separated the two germline ends. Germline lookup yields CDR1 KGHSH and CDR2 LQKENI. The length of the CDR3 is 17 residues. This CDR3 reads CASSPRIGGSDNSPLHF. The CDR3 coding sequence is TGTGCCAGCTCACCACGAATCGGGGGAAGTGATAATTCACCCCTCCACTTT.

This clone came up a few times. This chain uses TRBV30 with TRBJ1-2, with D hard to call. Trimming stripped 0 bases from V and 2 bases from J, with 7 bases between. Germline V lookup: CDR1 GTSNPN, CDR2 SVGIG (reference sequence). The CDR3 runs to 13 residues. CDR3: CAWSVPQNYGYTF. CDR3 in DNA: TGTGCCTGGAGTGTACCACAGAACTATGGCTACACCTTC.

The genes are TRBV28 and TRBJ1-4; D gene uncertain. The V end was cut by 1 base, the J end by 8 bases, with 14 bases between. Germline V gives CDR1 MDHEN, CDR2 SYDVKM. The CDR3 runs 15 residues. CDR3 bases: TGTGCCAGCAGTTTATATGAAGGTTCCGGGGAAAAACTGTTTTTT. Its protein product is CASSLYEGSGEKLFF. Together with reference TRBV28 and TRBJ1-4, the CDR3 gives the full variable domain: DVKVTQSSRYLVKRTGEKVFLECVQDMDHENMFWYRQDPGLGLRLIYFSYDVKMKEKGDIPEGYSVSREKKERFSLILESASTNQTSMYLCASSLYEGSGEKLFFGSGTQLSVL.

The CDR3 loop is CASSQGSRETQYF. The CDR3 nucleotides read TGTGCCAGCAGCCAGGGGAGCAGGGAGACCCAGTACTTC. The rearrangement uses TRBV7-3 and TRBJ2-5; a possible D gene is TRBD1 (6 bases). V lost 5 bases and J lost 5, with 12 bases in between. The CDR3 extends over 13 amino acids. Germline V gene lookup returns CDR1 SGHTA and CDR2 FQGTGA.

The chain employs TRBV7-9 and TRBJ1-3, with 9 bases matching TRBD1. CDR3 length equals 15 residues. Per the germline V gene, CDR1 is SEHNR and CDR2 is FQNEAQ (reference sequence). Trimming at V came to 5 bases and at J to 4 bases, leaving 6 bases not matched to a gene. The CDR3 DNA sequence: TGTGCCAGCAGCCGACCGGGACAGGGAGGAAACACCATATATTTT. It encodes CASSRPGQGGNTIYF. Supplemented by reference TRBV7-9 and TRBJ1-3, the full variable domain reads DTGVSQNPRHKITKRGQNVTFRCDPISEHNRLYWYRQTLGQGPEFLTYFQNEAQLEKSRLLSDRFSAERPKGSFSTLEIQRTEQGDSAMYLCASSRPGQGGNTIYFGEGSWLTVV.

In its sample, this clone was seen a few times. This chain uses TRBV3-1 (or the pseudogene TRBV3-2) with TRBJ1-3; D unclear. Germline CDR1 is LGHDT and CDR2 is YNNKEL (reference sequence). This CDR3 is 13 amino acids long. The V end lost 1 base, the J end lost 4 bases, and 5 bases lay between the germline ends. DNA of the CDR3: TGTGCCAGCAGCCAAGTAAGCGGAAACACCATATATTTT. Translating gives CASSQVSGNTIYF.

V usage is TRBV6-5 and J usage is TRBJ1-5; the match to TRBD1 covers 8 bases. The CDR3 extends over 13 amino acids. Looked up from germline, CDR1 is MNHEY and CDR2 is SVGAGI. The J segment lost 5 bases and the V segment lost 4 bases, leaving 1 base of the junction unmatched. The CDR3 region is CASSWTGHQPQHF. CDR3 DNA: TGTGCCAGCAGTTGGACAGGGCATCAGCCCCAGCATTTT.

This clone was seen only once. The CDR3 nucleotides are TGTGCCAGCCCACCCCGGGTCAACTCTAACAATGAGCAGTTCTTC. Translating gives CASPPRVNSNNEQFF. This chain connects TRBV6-4 to TRBJ2-1, with D uncertain. V was shortened by 8 bases and J by 5 bases, with 19 bases between the two germline ends. The CDR3 contains 15 residues. Germline V gene sequence: CDR1 MRHNA, CDR2 SNTAGT.

Only one count was recorded for this clone. The chain has TRBV7-2 and TRBJ2-1; the match to TRBD2 covers 10 bases. Losses at the gene ends were 5 bases for V and 2 bases for J; bases not matched to a gene: 3. This CDR3 spans 15 amino acids. Germline values: CDR1 SGHTA, CDR2 FQGNSA. The DNA of the CDR3 is TGTGCCAGCAGCGTTACTAGCGGGACCTACAATGAGCAGTTCTTC. It is translated as CASSVTSGTYNEQFF.

The rearrangement links TRBV11-2 to TRBJ2-7; 11 bases match TRBD2. Germline CDR1 is SGHAT and CDR2 is FQNNGV. There are 15 residues in the CDR3. The trim removed 1 base at V and 7 bases at J, leaving 6 bases unmatched. CDR3 nucleotide sequence: TGTGCCAGCAGCTTAGTAGCGGGAGGGCCGGGGGAGCAGTACTTC. Protein product: CASSLVAGGPGEQYF.

J is TRBJ2-1 and V is TRBV27; D call uncertain. Trimming shortened V by 0 bases and J by 8 bases, and 11 bases separated the two germline ends. This CDR3 contains 14 residues. Germline lookup yields CDR1 MNHEY and CDR2 SMNVEV (reference sequence). The CDR3 DNA reads TGTGCCAGCAGTTTATCGTCAGGTATCGATGAGCAGTTCTTC. It yields the protein CASSLSSGIDEQFF.

The V gene is TRBV28, the J gene TRBJ2-4; no definite D call. The germline CDR1 and CDR2 sequences are MDHEN and SYDVKM. This CDR3 contains 12 residues. V lost 7 bases and J 13 bases, leaving 17 bases between the germline ends. The CDR3 DNA reads TGTGCCAGCACTAGTCGGAGCCTACCCCAGTACTTC. As protein: CASTSRSLPQYF.

This chain links TRBV5-1 with TRBJ2-5, with TRBD2 as a possible D gene (6 bases). The length of the CDR3 is 15 residues. Germline V gene sequence: CDR1 SGHRS, CDR2 YFSETQ. Deletions cut 3 bases from V and 4 bases from J, with 16 bases between. The CDR3 spells CASSSGLLLGETQYF. The CDR3 DNA reads TGCGCCAGCAGCTCGGGACTTCTACTGGGAGAGACCCAGTACTTC. Using reference TRBV5-1 and TRBJ2-5 for the parts outside the CDR3, the full variable domain is KAGVTQTPRYLIKTRGQQVTLSCSPISGHRSVSWYQQTPGQGLQFLFEYFSETQRNKGNFPGRFSGRQFSNSRSEMNVSTLELGDSALYLCASSSGLLLGETQYFGPGTRLLVL.

The gene calls are TRBV24-1 and TRBJ2-7, with TRBD1 matching over 10 bases. CDR1 KGHDR and CDR2 SFDVKD come from the germline V gene. CDR3 length equals 19 residues. J was trimmed by 6 bases and V by 1 base; bases with no gene match: 17. The CDR3 region has the DNA TGTGCCACCAGTGATTTCCTACGACCCATGACAGGGGGCCTCCGCGAGCAGTACTTC. Residues: CATSDFLRPMTGGLREQYF.

The rearrangement uses TRBV10-1 and TRBJ2-1; D is undetermined. CDR1 and CDR2 (germline): WNHNN, SYGVQD (reference sequence). V was pared by 5 bases and J by 7 bases, with 21 bases between. The CDR3 extends over 16 amino acids. The CDR3 is CASSSDLGAPLNEQFF. CDR3 in DNA: TGCGCCAGCAGTTCAGACTTAGGAGCACCCCTTAATGAGCAGTTCTTC.

This clone is a singleton in its sample. The gene calls are TRBV19 and TRBJ2-1; a weak D match, TRBD2 (5 bases). Trimming took off 1 base at V and 5 bases at J, with 9 bases between the two ends. This CDR3 contains 14 residues. Germline V CDR1 and CDR2: LNHDA, SQIVND (reference sequence). CDR3: CASSIGRLNNEQFF. CDR3 sequence (DNA): TGTGCCAGTAGTATAGGGCGACTAAACAATGAGCAGTTCTTC.

CDR3 bases: TGTGCCAGCAGCGAAGACAGGGGATCCGGAAACACCATATATTTT. Encoded protein: CASSEDRGSGNTIYF. The J gene is TRBJ1-3, the V gene TRBV5-4, with 8 bases identical to TRBD1. Germline CDR1 is SGHNT and CDR2 is YYREEE (reference sequence). Trimming at V came to 4 bases and at J to 4 bases, leaving 7 bases not matched to a gene. The CDR3 has 15 amino acids.